This T cell receptor (beta chain) was captured in a study of T cells after yellow fever vaccination. This clonotype was seen ten or more times. Generation of TCR cDNA used 5'RACE template switching (which added a universal primer site and UMIs). TCRdb redid the calling of the 5' RACE reads with MiXCR, one entry per CDR3 protein. The sample consists of 450,000 to 550,000 distinct CDR3 sequences, 15% to 20% of them appearing once. CDR1 SGHTA and CDR2 FQGNSA come from the germline V gene. This CDR3 spans 15 amino acids. V lost 1 base to trimming and J lost 3 bases; unmatched junction nucleotides: 5. The material was PBMCs, obtained 15 days after the yellow fever booster vaccination. The source of this sequence is a man under 40 who received the YFV17D yellow fever vaccine. J is TRBJ2-7 and V is TRBV7-2, with 8 bases identical to TRBD2. As DNA, the CDR3 is TGTGCCAGCAGCTTAGAAGCGGGAGCATACTACGAGCAGTACTTC. It is translated as CASSLEAGAYYEQYF. Using reference TRBV7-2 and TRBJ2-7 for the parts outside the CDR3, the full variable domain is GAGVSQSPSNKVTEKGKDVELRCDPISGHTALYWYRQSLGQGLEFLIYFQGNSAPDKSGLPSDRFSAERTGGSVSTLTIQRTQQEDSAVYLCASSLEAGAYYEQYFGPGTRLTVT.